The next 3 T cell receptor beta chains were all read from a single sample in a study of blood T cell repertoires in COVID-19. Sequencing used immunoSEQ multiplex PCR; TCRdb keeps in-frame clones, though not all of them. The sample has nearly 350,000 clones; 87% are singletons. The source material was PBMCs or T cells enriched from blood (not recorded which). These receptors originate from a woman aged 25 to 39 who had recovered from COVID-19.

V is TRBV9 and J is TRBJ1-1; TRBD1 might be the D (5 bases). Germline V CDR1 and CDR2: SGDLS, YYNGEE. V was clipped by 4 bases and J by 4 bases, with 14 bases between them. CDR3 size: 14 residues. CDR3 residues: CASSRRGGSTEAFF. The DNA of the CDR3 is TGTGCCAGCAGCCGGAGGGGAGGTAGCACTGAAGCTTTCTTT.

The chain couples TRBV7-8 to TRBJ1-2; no clear D. The ends were cut back, 6 bases at V and 5 bases at J, with 16 bases in the middle. The CDR3 spans 14 residues. In germline, CDR1 is SGHVS, CDR2 FQNEAQ. The CDR3, as DNA: TGTGCCAGCAGACCGGGAGGGAGGAGGTATGGCTACACCTTC. Translating gives CASRPGGRRYGYTF.

This chain joins TRBV30 and TRBJ1-1, with unresolved D. CDR3 length equals 14 residues. Trimming pared 0 bases from V and 1 base from J, leaving 9 bases between. CDR1 and CDR2 from the germline V gene are GTSNPN and SVGIG (reference sequence). The chain's CDR3 is CAWSVERRNTEAFF. CDR3 sequence (DNA): TGTGCCTGGAGTGTGGAGCGGAGGAACACTGAAGCTTTCTTT.